This T cell receptor beta chain stems from a study of graft-versus-host responses after intestinal transplantation. Across the study: Recipients had transplants, and these were multivisceral, liver-intestinal, or isolated intestinal. All recipients were given anti-thymocyte globulin induction, and tacrolimus and steroids were then administered for three to four years.

This clone was seen a single time. The authors seeded 200,000 CFSE-labeled responder cells together with 200,000 irradiated stimulator cells tagged with violet dye. A sort after the reaction isolated proliferating CFSE-low CD3+CD4+ and CD3+CD8+ responders. Study-wide findings and caveats: GvH clonotypes were identified within recipient marrow, with a subset emerging first in ileum or blood.

TCRdb keeps only in-frame clones here, not all; method: immunoSEQ multiplex PCR. The sample gives roughly 5,700 clones, around a third of which show up once; about a third is in the top ten. CDR3 length: 15 residues. Trimming took 7 bases from V and 6 from J; bases not matched to a gene: 10. Germline values: CDR1 MNHNS, CDR2 SASEGT. This TCR came from a human patient who received an intestinal transplant. The chain recombines TRBV6-1 with TRBJ1-2; 11 bases agree with TRBD1. Sequenced material: alloreactive CD8+ T cells from a mixed lymphocyte reaction culture, taken before intestinal transplant. The subset here: CFSE-low proliferating T cells sorted from roughly 6-day pre-transplant mixed lymphocyte reaction (GvH or HvG direction). CDR3 DNA sequence: TGTGCCAGCACCCGAATCGGGGACAGGGGGGATGGCTACACCTTC. Translated: CASTRIGDRGDGYTF.